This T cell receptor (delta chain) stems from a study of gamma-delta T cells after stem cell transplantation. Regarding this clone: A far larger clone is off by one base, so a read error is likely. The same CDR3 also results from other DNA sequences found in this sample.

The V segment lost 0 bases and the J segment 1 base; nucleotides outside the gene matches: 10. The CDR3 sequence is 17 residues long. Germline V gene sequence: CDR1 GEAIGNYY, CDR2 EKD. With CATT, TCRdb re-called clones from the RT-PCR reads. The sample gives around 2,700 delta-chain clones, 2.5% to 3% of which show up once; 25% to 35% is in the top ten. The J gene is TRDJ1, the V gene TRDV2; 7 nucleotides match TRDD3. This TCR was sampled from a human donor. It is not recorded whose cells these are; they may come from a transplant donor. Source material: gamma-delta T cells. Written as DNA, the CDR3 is TGTGCCTGTGACACCGTCACGGGGGGATTACGCACCGATAAACTCATCTTT. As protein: CACDTVTGGLRTDKLIF.